The sequence of this TCR beta chain was determined in a study of T cells in Graves' hyperthyroidism and ophthalmopathy. Study-wide points: In blood, most of the thyroid clonotypes expanded above 0.001 were also present.

The table lists this clonotype with a few counts. What it binds is unknown. The study excluded patients with uncontrolled infection, other autoimmune disease, pregnancy or lactation. Diagnostic assessment was based on clinical symptoms, serum thyroxine and TRAb, thyroid ultrasound and orbital computed tomography. From RNA transcripts, TCR beta CDR3 regions were amplified. TCR CDR3 underwent first-round RT-PCR with the HTBI primer set. TCRdb itself ran the multiplex PCR reads through MiXCR, one entry per CDR3 protein. The sample records about 590,000 distinct CDR3 sequences, approximately 15% being singletons. This sequence originates from a woman aged 18-30 years with Graves' ophthalmopathy. Sequencing was carried out using blood.

CDR3 DNA sequence: TGTGCCTGGAGGGAAACAGGGGCCAATCAGCCCCAGCATTTT. It encodes CAWRETGANQPQHF. The chain combines TRBV30 with TRBJ1-5; 7 bases map to TRBD1. Germline trimming cut 3 bases from V and 3 bases from J; bases unmatched to any gene: 5. Germline assignment: CDR1 GTSNPN and CDR2 SVGIG (reference sequence). The CDR3 contains 14 residues. The entire variable domain, with the rest obtained from reference TRBV30 and TRBJ1-5, is as follows: SQTIHQWPATLVQPVGSPLSLECTVEGTSNPNLYWYRQAAGRGLQLLFYSVGIGQISSEVPQNLSASRPQDRQFILSSKKLLLSDSGFYLCAWRETGANQPQHFGDGTRLSIL.